The clone carrying this T cell receptor (beta chain) ranks as medium-sized. No antigen is known for it. These data are taken from a study of CD4 T cell repertoires in COVID-19. Study results and caveats: In SARS-CoV and/or HKU1 spike cultures, between roughly 7 and 25% of SARS-CoV-2 clonotypes reappeared.

Method: immunoSEQ multiplex PCR; TCRdb's copy keeps in-frame clones and lacks some. The sample has 1,400 to 1,500 clones; about 17% are singletons. Antigen-reactive proliferating T cell lines came from CFSE-labeled cells given autologous monocytes and SARS-CoV-2 spike or nucleoprotein. The sequenced sample was central memory CD4+ T cells, cultured in vitro, obtained after recovery from COVID-19. The source of this sequence is a human donor who had COVID-19.

CDR3 sequence: CSASREYQPQHF. The CDR3 region has the DNA TGCAGTGCTAGTCGGGAATATCAGCCCCAGCATTTT. The chain joins TRBV20-1 to TRBJ1-5, with D hard to call. The V end was cut by 3 bases, the J end by 5 bases, with 8 bases between. CDR3 size: 12 residues. Per the germline V gene, CDR1 is DFQATT and CDR2 is SNEGSKA (reference sequence).